The rows below give T cell receptor beta chains drawn from one sample of a study of cytomegalovirus exposure and HLA in healthy donors. TCRdb's table, derived via immunoSEQ multiplex PCR, lists solely in-frame clones and lacks some. The sample holds about 200,000 clones; about nine tenths are singletons and the top ten take around 1%. The specimen was PBMCs. Receptor source: a boy under 10 years old in good health and CMV-seronegative. CDR3s include the opening cysteine and the closing phenylalanine or tryptophan. Fields, in order: clone size, D gene, J gene, CDR3 length, V gene, CDR3 DNA, CDR3 protein. The D gene is left open where the match is weak. For some rows the clone size is stated as once, few or many, or as a class when expanded; others skip it.

once | NA | TRBJ2-4 | 17 | TRBV21-1 | TGTGCCAGCAGCAGGGCTCGTGGGGGGAGGGCCAAAAACATTCAGTACTTC | CASSRARGGRAKNIQYF
few | NA | TRBJ2-5 | 14 | TRBV6-1 | TGTGCCAGCAGTGATGGGGCATCCCAAGAGACCCAGTACTTC | CASSDGASQETQYF
NA | TRBD2 | TRBJ2-1 | 15 | TRBV7-9 | TGTGCCAGCAGTGAAGGGACTAGCGGCGGGGATGAGCAGTTCTTC | CASSEGTSGGDEQFF
NA | TRBD1 | TRBJ1-2 | 12 | TRBV10-3 | TGTGCCATCAGTGGGGACAGCTATGGCTACACCTTC | CAISGDSYGYTF
NA | NA | TRBJ2-7 | 13 | TRBV28 | TGTGCCAGCAGGGAGGGCCATTCCTACGAGCAGTACTTC | CASREGHSYEQYF
NA | TRBD2 | TRBJ2-2 | 18 | TRBV2 | TGTGCCACCACCTTCGGGACTAGCGGACTAACGAACACCGGGGAGCTGTTTTTT | CATTFGTSGLTNTGELFF
NA | NA | TRBJ2-5 | 14 | TRBV7-8 | TGTGCCAGCAGCTTAGTCAGGGACCAAGAGACCCAGTACTTC | CASSLVRDQETQYF
NA | NA | TRBJ1-5 | 14 | TRBV19 | TGTGCCAGTAGTGTGTGGGACACCAATCAGCCCCAGCATTTT | CASSVWDTNQPQHF
NA | NA | TRBJ2-5 | 14 | TRBV5-1 | TGCGCCAGCAGCTCTCAGGCTAGGGAGGAGACCCAGTACTTC | CASSSQAREETQYF
NA | TRBD1 | TRBJ1-1 | 15 | TRBV30 | TGTGCCTGGCACCGTTATGACAGGGTCTCCACTGAAGCTTTCTTT | CAWHRYDRVSTEAFF
NA | TRBD2 | TRBJ2-1 | 19 | TRBV27 | TGTGCCAGCAAATCTTTGACTAGCGGGGGGGCCTTCTCCTACAATGAGCAGTTCTTC | CASKSLTSGGAFSYNEQFF
NA | TRBD2 | TRBJ2-3 | 16 | TRBV13 | TGTGCCAGCAGCCTCCGGGAGGGGGTTGAGGCAGATACGCAGTATTTT | CASSLREGVEADTQYF
NA | NA | TRBJ2-7 | 16 | TRBV14 | TGTGCCAGCAGCCTTGAAACAGGGTTCCCGACCTACGAGCAGTACTTC | CASSLETGFPTYEQYF
NA | TRBD2 | TRBJ2-1 | 16 | TRBV9 | TGTGCCAGCAGCGTAGTAAGCGGGGCCGTGCGTGTTGAGCAGTTCTTC | CASSVVSGAVRVEQFF
once | NA | TRBJ1-1 | 16 | TRBV9 | TGTGCCAGCAGCATCGAGATAGGCGGGGTGAACACTGAAGCTTTCTTT | CASSIEIGGVNTEAFF